These T cell receptor beta chains were read from a single sample in a study of blood T cell repertoires in COVID-19. Clones were read by immunoSEQ multiplex PCR, and TCRdb kept only the in-frame ones, dropping some. The sample holds about 430,000 clones, approximately 90% seen once. Material for sequencing was PBMCs or T cells enriched from blood (not recorded which). Source of these receptors: a woman aged 18-29 years who had been exposed to COVID-19. Each CDR3 is given with its conserved first and last residue. The D gene is left open where the match is weak. Rows give clone size only sometimes, using once, few, many, or a class for an expanded clone.

v_call: TRBV4-2
d_call: TRBD1
j_call: TRBJ1-5
clone_size: NA
cdr3_nt: TGTGCCAGCAGCCAGGGGGCAGGGGGCTTTGGCAATCAGCCCCAGCATTTT
cdr3_aa: CASSQGAGGFGNQPQHF

v_call: TRBV2
d_call: TRBD1
j_call: TRBJ1-2
clone_size: NA
cdr3_nt: TGTGCCAGCAGCCCCAGGGGGCTCTATGGCTACACCTTC
cdr3_aa: CASSPRGLYGYTF

v_call: TRBV28
d_call: NA
j_call: TRBJ1-2
clone_size: NA
cdr3_nt: TGTGCCAGCCTCGGAGATGGCTACACCTTC
cdr3_aa: CASLGDGYTF

v_call: TRBV11-3
d_call: TRBD2
j_call: TRBJ2-3
clone_size: NA
cdr3_nt: TGTGCCAGCAGCACGGGACTAGCGGGAGTTGATACGCAGTATTTT
cdr3_aa: CASSTGLAGVDTQYF

v_call: TRBV5-5
d_call: NA
j_call: TRBJ2-2
clone_size: NA
cdr3_nt: TGTGCCAGCAGCTTGTCTGGTCCGGGAACCGGGGAGCTGTTTTTT
cdr3_aa: CASSLSGPGTGELFF

v_call: TRBV19
d_call: NA
j_call: TRBJ2-2
clone_size: few
cdr3_nt: TGTGCCAGTACCCTCGGGGTGTCGAACACCGGGGAGCTGTTTTTT
cdr3_aa: CASTLGVSNTGELFF

v_call: TRBV18
d_call: NA
j_call: TRBJ1-1
clone_size: NA
cdr3_nt: TGTGCCAGCTCACCACCGCGGACAGTAAACACTGAAGCTTTCTTT
cdr3_aa: CASSPPRTVNTEAFF

v_call: TRBV5-4
d_call: TRBD1
j_call: TRBJ1-2
clone_size: NA
cdr3_nt: TGTGCCAGCAGCGGACGGGACAGAGCTAACTATGGCTACACCTTC
cdr3_aa: CASSGRDRANYGYTF

v_call: TRBV19
d_call: TRBD1
j_call: TRBJ2-7
clone_size: NA
cdr3_nt: TGTGCCACTGAATACCGGGACAGGGGACACTACGAGCAGTACTTC
cdr3_aa: CATEYRDRGHYEQYF

v_call: TRBV23-1
d_call: NA
j_call: TRBJ1-1
clone_size: NA
cdr3_nt: TGCGCCAGCAGTCGGCGGCAGCTGAACACTGAAGCTTTCTTT
cdr3_aa: CASSRRQLNTEAFF

v_call: TRBV27
d_call: NA
j_call: TRBJ1-5
clone_size: NA
cdr3_nt: TGTGCCAGCAGTTTTGGGGGGGCGTACAATCAGCCCCAGCATTTT
cdr3_aa: CASSFGGAYNQPQHF

v_call: TRBV27
d_call: TRBD2
j_call: TRBJ2-2
clone_size: NA
cdr3_nt: TGTGCCAGCAGAGCTAGCGGGGGGTCGTCCGGGGAGCTGTTTTTT
cdr3_aa: CASRASGGSSGELFF

v_call: TRBV5-1
d_call: TRBD1
j_call: TRBJ1-6
clone_size: NA
cdr3_nt: TGCGCCAGCAGCCTAAGCGGACAGGGAAATAATTCACCCCTCCACTTT
cdr3_aa: CASSLSGQGNNSPLHF

v_call: TRBV27
d_call: NA
j_call: TRBJ2-1
clone_size: NA
cdr3_nt: TGTGCCAGCAGTCTCTCCAGCGGCCCGTACAATGAGCAGTTCTTC
cdr3_aa: CASSLSSGPYNEQFF

v_call: TRBV19
d_call: TRBD2
j_call: TRBJ2-3
clone_size: NA
cdr3_nt: TGTGCCAGTAACCGGCGGGAGCTGTCGGGCACAGATACGCAGTATTTT
cdr3_aa: CASNRRELSGTDTQYF

v_call: TRBV19
d_call: TRBD1
j_call: TRBJ2-7
clone_size: NA
cdr3_nt: TGTGCCAGTAGTACACAGGGGAAGGGCACCTACGAGCAGTACTTC
cdr3_aa: CASSTQGKGTYEQYF

v_call: TRBV27
d_call: TRBD2
j_call: TRBJ2-7
clone_size: NA
cdr3_nt: TGTGCCAGCAGTCGCGGGACTATTCCGGCCGAGCAGTACTTC
cdr3_aa: CASSRGTIPAEQYF

v_call: TRBV9
d_call: TRBD1
j_call: TRBJ1-4
clone_size: NA
cdr3_nt: TGTGCCAGCAGCGTAGAGGGGACAGGGATTGGAGAACTGTTTTTT
cdr3_aa: CASSVEGTGIGELFF

v_call: TRBV19
d_call: TRBD1
j_call: TRBJ1-5
clone_size: NA
cdr3_nt: TGTGCCAGTAGCCGACAGGGGTGGGATCAGCCCCAGCATTTT
cdr3_aa: CASSRQGWDQPQHF

v_call: TRBV4-1
d_call: NA
j_call: TRBJ2-5
clone_size: NA
cdr3_nt: TGCGCCAGCAGCCAAGTAGAAGAGTACCAAGAGACCCAGTACTTC
cdr3_aa: CASSQVEEYQETQYF

v_call: TRBV6-5
d_call: NA
j_call: TRBJ2-7
clone_size: NA
cdr3_nt: TGTGCCAGCAGGCTAGATACGGTAGGGGCCTACGAGCAGTACTTC
cdr3_aa: CASRLDTVGAYEQYF

v_call: TRBV28
d_call: TRBD1
j_call: TRBJ2-1
clone_size: few
cdr3_nt: TGTGCCAGCAGTTTACCGACAGGGGCGGGCTACAATGAGCAGTTCTTC
cdr3_aa: CASSLPTGAGYNEQFF

v_call: TRBV28
d_call: TRBD1
j_call: TRBJ1-2
clone_size: NA
cdr3_nt: TGTGCCAGCACCACCGGGACAGGGGGCCACTATGGCTACACCTTC
cdr3_aa: CASTTGTGGHYGYTF

v_call: TRBV4-2
d_call: NA
j_call: TRBJ1-2
clone_size: NA
cdr3_nt: TGTGCCAGCAGCGAAGGACAAGTTTATGGCTACACCTTC
cdr3_aa: CASSEGQVYGYTF

v_call: TRBV5-5
d_call: NA
j_call: TRBJ1-5
clone_size: NA
cdr3_nt: TGTGCCAGCAGCTTGCGAGGGATCAAAAATCAGCCCCAGCATTTT
cdr3_aa: CASSLRGIKNQPQHF

v_call: TRBV6-5
d_call: TRBD1
j_call: TRBJ1-2
clone_size: NA
cdr3_nt: TGTGCCAGCAGCCCCGGGGGGCAGGGGGCAATTGGCTACACCTTC
cdr3_aa: CASSPGGQGAIGYTF

v_call: TRBV7-3
d_call: NA
j_call: TRBJ1-6
clone_size: few
cdr3_nt: TGTGCCAGCAGCTTATCGTTCTCTTCAGATTCACCCCTCCACTTT
cdr3_aa: CASSLSFSSDSPLHF

v_call: TRBV28
d_call: NA
j_call: TRBJ1-5
clone_size: NA
cdr3_nt: TGTGCCAGCAGCCCTACAGGACAGAGCAATCAGCCCCAGCATTTT
cdr3_aa: CASSPTGQSNQPQHF